This T cell receptor (beta chain) was found in a study of PD-1 blockade in classical Hodgkin lymphoma. For the study at large: Patients received nivolumab 3 mg/kg intravenously every 2 weeks. Study findings and constraints: Compared with healthy donors, newly diagnosed patients reportedly showed lower baseline TCR diversity. Diversity similar to that of newly diagnosed patients was seen at baseline in complete responders.

Autologous stem cell transplantation was followed by relapse in every patient, and brentuximab vedotin exposure varied. Sequencing used immunoSEQ multiplex PCR; TCRdb keeps in-frame clones, though not all of them. Altogether about 97,000 clones are present, over 80% being singletons, with the ten largest covering 9% to 15%. Comment on this clone: Its specificity is not known.

This CDR3 has 13 amino acids. Germline V gene data show CDR1 as SNHLY and CDR2 as FYNNEI. Trimming took 6 bases from V and 3 from J, leaving 9 bases between them. The V call is TRBV2, the J call TRBJ1-5, with D perhaps matching TRBD1 (5 bases). The starting material was peripheral blood mononuclear cells (PBMCs), obtained at baseline. The clonotype originates from a human donor with classical Hodgkin lymphoma. The CDR3 is CASRGQNNQPQHF. In DNA form, the CDR3 reads TGTGCCAGCAGGGGGCAGAACAATCAGCCCCAGCATTTT. Full variable domain (missing parts from reference TRBV2 and TRBJ1-5): EPEVTQTPSHQVTQMGQEVILRCVPISNHLYFYWYRQILGQKVEFLVSFYNNEISEKSEIFDDQFSVERPDGSNFTLKIRSTKLEDSAMYFCASRGQNNQPQHFGDGTRLSIL.